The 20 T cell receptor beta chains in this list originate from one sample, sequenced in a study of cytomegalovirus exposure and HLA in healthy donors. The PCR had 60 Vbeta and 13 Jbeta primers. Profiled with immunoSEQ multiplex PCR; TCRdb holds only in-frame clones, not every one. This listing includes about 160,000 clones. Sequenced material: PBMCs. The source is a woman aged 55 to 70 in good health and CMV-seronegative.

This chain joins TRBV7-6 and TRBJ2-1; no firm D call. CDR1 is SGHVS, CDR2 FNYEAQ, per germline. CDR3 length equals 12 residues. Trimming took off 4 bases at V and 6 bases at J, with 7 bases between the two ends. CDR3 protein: CASSSPVNEQFF. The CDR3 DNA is TGTGCCAGCAGCTCCCCGGTCAATGAGCAGTTCTTC.

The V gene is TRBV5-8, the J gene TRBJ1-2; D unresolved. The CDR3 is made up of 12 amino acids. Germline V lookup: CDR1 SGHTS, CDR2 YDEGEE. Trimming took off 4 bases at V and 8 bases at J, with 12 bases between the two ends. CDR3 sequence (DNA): TGTGCCAGCAGCCACGGACTGGGAGGCTACACCTTC. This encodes CASSHGLGGYTF. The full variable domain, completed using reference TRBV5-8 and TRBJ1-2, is EAGVTQSPTHLIKTRGQQATLRCSPISGHTSVYWYQQALGLGLQFLLWYDEGEERNRGNFPPRFSGRQFPNYSSELNVNALELEDSALYLCASSHGLGGYTFGSGTRLTVV.

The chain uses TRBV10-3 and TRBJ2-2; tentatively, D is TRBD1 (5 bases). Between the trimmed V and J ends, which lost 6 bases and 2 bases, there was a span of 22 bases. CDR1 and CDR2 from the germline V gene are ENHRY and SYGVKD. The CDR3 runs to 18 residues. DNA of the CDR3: TGTGCCATCAGCAAACAGGTTTCTTCCTCTTTTAACACCGGGGAGCTGTTTTTT. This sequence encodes CAISKQVSSSFNTGELFF.

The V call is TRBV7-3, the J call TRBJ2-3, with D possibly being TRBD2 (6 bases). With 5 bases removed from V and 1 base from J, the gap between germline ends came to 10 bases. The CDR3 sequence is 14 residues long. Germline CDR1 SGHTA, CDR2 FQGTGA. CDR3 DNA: TGTGCCAGCAGCCCGCGCGGGGGCACAGATACGCAGTATTTT. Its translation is CASSPRGGTDTQYF.

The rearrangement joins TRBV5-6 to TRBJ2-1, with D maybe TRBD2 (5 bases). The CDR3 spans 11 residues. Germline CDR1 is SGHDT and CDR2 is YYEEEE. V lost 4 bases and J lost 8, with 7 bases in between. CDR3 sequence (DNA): TGTGCCAGCAGCCCGGACTATGAGCAGTTCTTC. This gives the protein CASSPDYEQFF.

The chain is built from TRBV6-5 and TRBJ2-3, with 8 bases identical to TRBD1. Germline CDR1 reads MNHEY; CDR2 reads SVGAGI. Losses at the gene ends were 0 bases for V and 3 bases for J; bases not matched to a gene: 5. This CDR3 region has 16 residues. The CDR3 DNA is TGTGCCAGCAGTTACTCCCCAGGGGGCCGGACAGATACGCAGTATTTT. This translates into CASSYSPGGRTDTQYF.

The CDR3 DNA is TGCGCCAGCAGCCAAACAGGGGGCGATCAGCCCCAGCATTTT. This gives the protein CASSQTGGDQPQHF. The genes are TRBV4-1 and TRBJ1-5; 9 bases match TRBD1. Unmatched junction bases numbered 1, after V lost 2 bases and J lost 5 bases. The CDR3 loop spans 14 amino acids. Germline V CDR1 and CDR2: MGHRA, YSYEKL.

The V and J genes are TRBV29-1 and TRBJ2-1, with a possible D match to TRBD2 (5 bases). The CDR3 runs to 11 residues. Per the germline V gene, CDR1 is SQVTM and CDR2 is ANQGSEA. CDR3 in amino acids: CFGMNNNEQFF. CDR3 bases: TGCTTCGGGATGAACAACAATGAGCAGTTCTTC.

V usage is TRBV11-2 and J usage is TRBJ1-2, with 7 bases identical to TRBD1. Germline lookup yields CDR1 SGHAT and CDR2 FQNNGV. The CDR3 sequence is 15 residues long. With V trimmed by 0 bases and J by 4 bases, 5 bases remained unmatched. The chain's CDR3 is CASSLETGALYGYTF. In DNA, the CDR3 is TGTGCCAGCAGCTTAGAAACAGGGGCCCTCTATGGCTACACCTTC.

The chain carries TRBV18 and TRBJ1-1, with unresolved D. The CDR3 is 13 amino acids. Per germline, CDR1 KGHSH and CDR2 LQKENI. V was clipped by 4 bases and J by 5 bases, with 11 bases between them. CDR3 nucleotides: TGTGCCAGCTCACTCGAAGCAGGTACTGAAGCTTTCTTT. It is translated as CASSLEAGTEAFF.

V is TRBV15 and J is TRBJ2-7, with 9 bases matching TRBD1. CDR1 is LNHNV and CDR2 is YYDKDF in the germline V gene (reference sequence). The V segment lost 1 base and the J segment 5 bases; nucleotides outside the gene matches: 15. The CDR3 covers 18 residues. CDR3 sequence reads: CATSRAHPPGQGNNEQYF. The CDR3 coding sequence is TGTGCCACCAGCAGAGCGCACCCCCCGGGACAGGGAAACAACGAGCAGTACTTC.

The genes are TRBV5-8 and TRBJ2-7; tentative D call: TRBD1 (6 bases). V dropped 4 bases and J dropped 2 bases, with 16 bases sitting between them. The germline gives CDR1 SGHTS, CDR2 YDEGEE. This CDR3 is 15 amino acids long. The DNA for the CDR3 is TGTGCCAGCAGCCCCGGACAGCACTTAGCCTACGAGCAGTACTTC. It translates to CASSPGQHLAYEQYF.

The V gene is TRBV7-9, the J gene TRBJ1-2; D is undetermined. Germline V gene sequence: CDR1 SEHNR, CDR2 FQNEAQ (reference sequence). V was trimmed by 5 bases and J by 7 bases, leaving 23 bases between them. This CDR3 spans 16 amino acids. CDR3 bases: TGTGCCAGCAGCCCCTCTAGGCACCCCATAGTGAGTGGCTACACCTTC. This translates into CASSPSRHPIVSGYTF.

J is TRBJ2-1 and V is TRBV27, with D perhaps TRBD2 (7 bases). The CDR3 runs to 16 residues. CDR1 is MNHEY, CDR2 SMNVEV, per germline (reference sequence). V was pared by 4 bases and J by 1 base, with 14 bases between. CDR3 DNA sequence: TGTGCCAGCAGTTCCCGGGGGGCCAGTTCCTACAATGAGCAGTTCTTC. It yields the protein CASSSRGASSYNEQFF.

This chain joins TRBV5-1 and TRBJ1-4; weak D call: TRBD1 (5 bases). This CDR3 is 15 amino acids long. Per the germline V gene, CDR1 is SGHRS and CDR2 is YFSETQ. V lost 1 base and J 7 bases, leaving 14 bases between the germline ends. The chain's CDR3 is CASSLMPGIGEKLFF. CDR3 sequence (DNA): TGCGCCAGCAGCTTGATGCCAGGGATTGGTGAAAAACTGTTTTTT.

In DNA form, the CDR3 reads TGTGCCAGCAGCTTGGGGGCAGGGCAGCCCCAGCATTTT. This codes for CASSLGAGQPQHF. The J gene is TRBJ1-5, the V gene TRBV5-6; maybe TRBD1 (5 bases). The CDR3 spans 13 residues. The germline V and J ends were trimmed by 0 bases and 7 bases, with 8 bases remaining between them. CDR1 and CDR2 (germline): SGHDT, YYEEEE.

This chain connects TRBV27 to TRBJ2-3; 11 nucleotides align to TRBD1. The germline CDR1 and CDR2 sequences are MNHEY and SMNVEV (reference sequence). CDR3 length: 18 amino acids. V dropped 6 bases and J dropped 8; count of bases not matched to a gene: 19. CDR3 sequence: CASRHNPGQGDRVFTQYF. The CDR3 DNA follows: TGTGCCAGCAGACACAACCCGGGACAGGGGGACCGCGTGTTTACGCAGTATTTT.

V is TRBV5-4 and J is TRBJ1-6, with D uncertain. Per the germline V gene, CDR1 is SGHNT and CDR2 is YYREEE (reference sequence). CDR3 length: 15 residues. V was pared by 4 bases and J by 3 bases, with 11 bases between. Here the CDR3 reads CASSPLTGYNSPLHF. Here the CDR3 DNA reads TGTGCCAGCAGCCCCCTGACGGGCTATAATTCACCCCTCCACTTT.

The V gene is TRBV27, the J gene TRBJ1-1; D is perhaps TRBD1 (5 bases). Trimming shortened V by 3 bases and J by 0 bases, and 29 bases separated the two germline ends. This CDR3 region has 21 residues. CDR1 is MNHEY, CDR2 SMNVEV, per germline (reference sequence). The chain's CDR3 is CASSLFPLGFSGGRLNTEAFF. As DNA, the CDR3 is TGTGCCAGCAGTTTGTTTCCCCTGGGGTTTTCGGGGGGTCGATTGAACACTGAAGCTTTCTTT.

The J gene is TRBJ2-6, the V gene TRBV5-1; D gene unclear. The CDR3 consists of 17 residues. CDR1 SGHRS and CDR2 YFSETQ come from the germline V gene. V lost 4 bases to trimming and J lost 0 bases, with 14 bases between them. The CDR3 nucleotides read TGCGCCAGCAGCGCGGAGCTCGCCCTCTCTGGGGCCAACGTCCTGACTTTC. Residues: CASSAELALSGANVLTF.